One T cell receptor beta chain is described in this entry. The antigen is undetermined. These data belong to a study of blood T cells in healthy people across ages. Whole-study context: About one barcoded beta molecule per two T cells came from capture by template switching.

The V gene lost 1 base and the J gene lost 13 bases, with 26 bases spanning the gap. The CDR3 sequence is 17 residues long. Germline loops: CDR1 SGHTA, CDR2 FQGNSA. No fewer than 5.5 micrograms of total RNA were isolated from every sample. Whole-study findings and limits: Greater diversity and more naive CD4+ cells were seen in long-lived donors than in aged donors.

Through a sample-barcoded 5' primer and a J-beta primer mix, a second PCR was run for roughly 7 to 11 cycles. Through a template-switch adaptor with 12 random nucleotides, each cDNA molecule received a tag. TCRdb analysed the 5' RACE reads with MiXCR anew, one entry per CDR3 protein. The sample has about 1.1 million distinct CDR3 sequences; around two fifths are singletons. The V gene is TRBV7-2, the J gene TRBJ2-1; D is possibly TRBD2 (6 bases). Sequencing used blood. The receptor's source is a man between 18 and 35 years old in good health. This chain's CDR3 is CASSLVLAHISQETQFF. The CDR3 DNA sequence: TGTGCCAGCAGCTTAGTTCTAGCGCACATATCTCAAGAGACCCAGTTCTTC.